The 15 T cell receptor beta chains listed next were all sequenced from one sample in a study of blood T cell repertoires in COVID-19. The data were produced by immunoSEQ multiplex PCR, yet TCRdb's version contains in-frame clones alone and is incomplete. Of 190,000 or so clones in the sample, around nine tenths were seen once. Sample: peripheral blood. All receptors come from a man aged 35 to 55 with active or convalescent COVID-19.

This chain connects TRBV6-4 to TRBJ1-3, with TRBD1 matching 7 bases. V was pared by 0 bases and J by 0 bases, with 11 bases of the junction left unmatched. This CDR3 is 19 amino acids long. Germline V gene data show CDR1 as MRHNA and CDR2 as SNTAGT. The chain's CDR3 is CASSDSLRQGWSSGNTIYF. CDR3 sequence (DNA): TGTGCCAGCAGTGACTCCCTGCGACAGGGCTGGAGCTCTGGAAACACCATATATTTT.

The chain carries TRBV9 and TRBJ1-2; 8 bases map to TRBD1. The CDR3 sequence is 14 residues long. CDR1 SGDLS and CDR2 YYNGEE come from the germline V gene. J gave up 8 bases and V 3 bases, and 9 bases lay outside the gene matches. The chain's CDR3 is CASSGLQGARGYTF. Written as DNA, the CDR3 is TGTGCCAGCAGCGGACTTCAGGGGGCGAGGGGCTACACCTTC.

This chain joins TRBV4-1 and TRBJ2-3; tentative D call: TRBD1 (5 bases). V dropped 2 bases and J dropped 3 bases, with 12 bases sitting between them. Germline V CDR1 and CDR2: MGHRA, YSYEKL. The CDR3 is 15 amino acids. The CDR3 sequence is CASSQQGFGTDTQYF. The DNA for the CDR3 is TGCGCCAGCAGCCAACAGGGATTCGGGACAGATACGCAGTATTTT.

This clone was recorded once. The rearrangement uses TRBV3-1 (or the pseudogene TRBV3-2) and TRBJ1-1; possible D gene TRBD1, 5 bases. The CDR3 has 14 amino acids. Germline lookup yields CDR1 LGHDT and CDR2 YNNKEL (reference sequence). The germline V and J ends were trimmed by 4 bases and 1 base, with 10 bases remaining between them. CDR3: CASSPTASNTEAFF. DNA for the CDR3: TGTGCCAGCAGCCCGACAGCTTCGAACACTGAAGCTTTCTTT.

The CDR3 DNA reads as TGCAGCGTGCCGGGACAGGGAATATACGAGCAGTACTTC. Translation gives CSVPGQGIYEQYF. The V gene is TRBV29-1, the J gene TRBJ2-7, with 9 bases aligning to TRBD1. Germline V gives CDR1 SQVTM, CDR2 ANQGSEA. This CDR3 has 13 residues. V trimming: 6 bases; J trimming: 4 bases; junction bases outside the gene matches: 7.

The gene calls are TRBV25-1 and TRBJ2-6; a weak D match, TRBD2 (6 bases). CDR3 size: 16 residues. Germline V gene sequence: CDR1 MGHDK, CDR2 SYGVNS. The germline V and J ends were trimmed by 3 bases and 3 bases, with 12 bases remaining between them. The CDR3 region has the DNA TGTGCCAGCAGTGAGGGAGGAGGTGGTGGGGCCAACGTCCTGACTTTC. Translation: CASSEGGGGGANVLTF.

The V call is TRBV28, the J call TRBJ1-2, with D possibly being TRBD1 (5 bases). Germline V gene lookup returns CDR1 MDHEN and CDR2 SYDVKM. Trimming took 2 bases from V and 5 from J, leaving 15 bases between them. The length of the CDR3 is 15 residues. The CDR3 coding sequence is TGTGCCAGCAGTTTAAGGGGCAGGTTGGGGTATGGCTACACCTTC. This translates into CASSLRGRLGYGYTF.

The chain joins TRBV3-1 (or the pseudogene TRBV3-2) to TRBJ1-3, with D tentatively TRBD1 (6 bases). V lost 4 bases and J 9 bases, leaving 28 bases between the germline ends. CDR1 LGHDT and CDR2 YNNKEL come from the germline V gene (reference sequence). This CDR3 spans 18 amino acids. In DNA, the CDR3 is TGTGCCAGCAGCCTTATTATAGGGGACACTCACCCTATTAGCACCATATATTTT. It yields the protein CASSLIIGDTHPISTIYF.

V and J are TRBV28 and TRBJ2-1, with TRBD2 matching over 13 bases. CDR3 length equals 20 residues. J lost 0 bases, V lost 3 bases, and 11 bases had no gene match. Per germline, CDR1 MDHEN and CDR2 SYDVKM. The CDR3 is CASSFPLLAGGRSSYNEQFF. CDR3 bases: TGTGCCAGCAGTTTTCCCTTACTAGCGGGGGGGCGGAGCTCCTACAATGAGCAGTTCTTC.

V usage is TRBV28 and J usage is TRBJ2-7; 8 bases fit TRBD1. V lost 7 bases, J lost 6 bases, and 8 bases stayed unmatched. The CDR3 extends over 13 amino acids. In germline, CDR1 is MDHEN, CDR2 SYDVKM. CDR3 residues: CASNRDRFLEQYF. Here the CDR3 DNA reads TGTGCCAGCAACCGGGACAGGTTCCTCGAGCAGTACTTC.

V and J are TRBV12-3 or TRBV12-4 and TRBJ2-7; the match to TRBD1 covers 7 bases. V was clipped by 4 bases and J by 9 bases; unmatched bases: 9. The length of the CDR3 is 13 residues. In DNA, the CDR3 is TGTGCCAGCAGTTCCGAGACAGGGAACGGGCAGTACTTC. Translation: CASSSETGNGQYF.

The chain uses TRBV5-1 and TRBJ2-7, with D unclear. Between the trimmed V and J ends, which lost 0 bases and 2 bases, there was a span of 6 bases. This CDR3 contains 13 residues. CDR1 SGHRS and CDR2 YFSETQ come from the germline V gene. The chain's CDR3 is CASSLVFPYEQYF. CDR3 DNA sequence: TGCGCCAGCAGCTTGGTCTTCCCCTACGAGCAGTACTTC.

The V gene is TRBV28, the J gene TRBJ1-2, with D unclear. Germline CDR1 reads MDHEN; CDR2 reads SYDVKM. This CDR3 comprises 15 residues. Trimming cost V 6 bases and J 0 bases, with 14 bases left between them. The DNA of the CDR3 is TGTGCCAGCAGCATCAGCACAGTCCCTAACTATGGCTACACCTTC. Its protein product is CASSISTVPNYGYTF.

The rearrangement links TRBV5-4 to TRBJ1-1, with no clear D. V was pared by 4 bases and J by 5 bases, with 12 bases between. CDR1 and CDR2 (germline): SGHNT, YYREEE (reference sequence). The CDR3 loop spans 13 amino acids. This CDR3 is CASSPRPGTEAFF. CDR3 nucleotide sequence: TGTGCCAGCAGCCCTAGGCCGGGGACTGAAGCTTTCTTT.

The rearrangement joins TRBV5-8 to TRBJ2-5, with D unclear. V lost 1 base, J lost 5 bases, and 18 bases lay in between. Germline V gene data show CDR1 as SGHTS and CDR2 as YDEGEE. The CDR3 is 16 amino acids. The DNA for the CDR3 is TGTGCCAGCAGCTTGCTTGTCAGGCCCTTTTCGGAGACCCAGTACTTC. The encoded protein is CASSLLVRPFSETQYF.